This T cell receptor (beta chain) is from a study of response to subunit inactivated influenza vaccine. In this sample, this clonotype turned up a few times. Its antigen is currently unknown. MiXCR was run by TCRdb on the RT-PCR reads, yielding one entry per CDR3 protein. The table records fewer than 750,000 distinct CDR3 sequences, around 15% of them present only once. Between the trimmed V and J ends, which lost 0 bases and 7 bases, there was a span of 13 bases. Germline lookup yields CDR1 WSHSY and CDR2 SAAADI. The CDR3 runs to 15 residues. Study-wide results and limits: The authors suggested that every seasonal influenza vaccination recruits few new T cells.

The sequence was obtained from a middle-aged man who received an inactivated influenza vaccine. The chain has TRBV10-2 and TRBJ1-5; possibly TRBD1 for D (5 bases). The input for sequencing was PBMCs from blood, taken 11 to 12 days after vaccination. The CDR3 bases are TGCGCCAGCAGTGAGTCGGGGGGGGAAGGACAGCCCCAGCATTTT. Translated: CASSESGGEGQPQHF.